This T cell receptor beta chain was profiled in a study of vaccination and CD4 T cells after COVID-19. Cultured CD4+ T cells had their DNA profiled by the Oncomine TCR Beta short-read assay. MiXCR was run by TCRdb on the PCR reads, yielding one entry per CDR3 protein. The sample carries fewer than 3,500 distinct CDR3 sequences, 33% recorded once. This clonotype is medium-sized (0.01 to 0.1%) within its sample. The antigen remains unidentified. This CDR3 is 14 amino acids long. The V gene lost 0 bases and the J gene lost 6 bases, with 6 bases spanning the gap. Germline lookup yields CDR1 MNHEY and CDR2 SVGAGI. The treatment denotes: roughly 10-day PBMC culture with coronavirus spike peptide pools or control peptides (ViraFEST assay).

The chain couples TRBV6-5 to TRBJ1-6; D unclear. The TCR comes from a human donor who had recovered from COVID-19. Sequencing was done on a sample of CD4+ T cells from blood, cultured in vitro. The chain's CDR3 is CASSYSEGNSPLHF. The CDR3 nucleotides read TGTGCCAGCAGTTACTCGGAGGGTAATTCACCCCTCCACTTT.